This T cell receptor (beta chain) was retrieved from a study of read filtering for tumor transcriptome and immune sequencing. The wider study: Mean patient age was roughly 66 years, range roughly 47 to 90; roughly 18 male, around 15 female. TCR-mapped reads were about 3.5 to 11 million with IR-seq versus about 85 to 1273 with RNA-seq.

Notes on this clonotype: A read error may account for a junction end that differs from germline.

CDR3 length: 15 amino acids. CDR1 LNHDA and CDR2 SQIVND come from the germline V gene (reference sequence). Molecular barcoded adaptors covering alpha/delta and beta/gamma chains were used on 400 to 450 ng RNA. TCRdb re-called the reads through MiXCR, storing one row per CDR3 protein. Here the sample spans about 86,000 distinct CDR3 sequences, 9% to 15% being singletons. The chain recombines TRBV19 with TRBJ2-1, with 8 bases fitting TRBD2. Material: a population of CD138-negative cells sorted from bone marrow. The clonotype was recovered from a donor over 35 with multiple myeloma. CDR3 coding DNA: TGTGCCAGTAGCCTGGCGGGGGGAACCTACAATGAGCAATTCTTC. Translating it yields CASSLAGGTYNEQFF.